Described below is a single TCR beta chain sequence and its context. Its antigen is unknown. Next came a second PCR, run for about 7 to 12 cycles, which used a sample-barcoded 5' primer along with a J-beta primer mix. One entry per CDR3 protein, called by TCRdb with MiXCR from the 5' RACE reads. The sample yields approximately 1,700,000 distinct CDR3 sequences, roughly two fifths seen once. The sample originates from a study of blood T cells in healthy people across ages. Study outcomes and limitations: Long-lived donors carried more naive CD4+ cells and greater diversity than aged donors. When one million T cells were used, diversity estimates were thought to be underestimates.

Each donor was a healthy Caucasian individual from Russia, aged roughly 6 to 95. Investigators took approximately 10 milliliters of peripheral blood from every donor. Sequenced sample: blood. The receptor comes from a human donor in good health.

The CDR3 coding sequence is TGCGCCAGCAGCCAAGATGGGAAGAGGGTGACTGAAGCTTTCTTT. It codes for CASSQDGKRVTEAFF. The chain uses TRBV4-3 and TRBJ1-1, with D uncertain. Germline V gene lookup returns CDR1 LGHNA and CDR2 YSLEER. The V gene lost 0 bases and the J gene lost 5 bases, with 13 bases spanning the gap. The CDR3 has 15 residues.